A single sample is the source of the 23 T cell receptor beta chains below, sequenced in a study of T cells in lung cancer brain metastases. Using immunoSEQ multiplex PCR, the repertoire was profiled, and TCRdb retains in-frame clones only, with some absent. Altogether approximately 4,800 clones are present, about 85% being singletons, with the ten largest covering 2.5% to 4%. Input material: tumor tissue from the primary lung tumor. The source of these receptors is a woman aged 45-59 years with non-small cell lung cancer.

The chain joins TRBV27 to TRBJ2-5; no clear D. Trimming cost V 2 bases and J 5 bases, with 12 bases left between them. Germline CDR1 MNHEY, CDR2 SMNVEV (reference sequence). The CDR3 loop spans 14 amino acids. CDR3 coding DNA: TGTGCCAGCAGTTTAAAGGGCATGTTCGAGACCCAGTACTTC. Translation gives CASSLKGMFETQYF.

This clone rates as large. The chain's CDR3 is CASSLGSGGQETQYF. DNA of the CDR3: TGTGCCAGCAGCTTAGGTTCGGGGGGCCAAGAGACCCAGTACTTC. The V and J genes are TRBV11-2 and TRBJ2-5; the match to TRBD2 covers 7 bases. Looked up from germline, CDR1 is SGHAT and CDR2 is FQNNGV. The CDR3 is 15 amino acids. The V gene end was trimmed by 1 base and the J gene end by 1 base; junction bases not matched to a gene: 3.

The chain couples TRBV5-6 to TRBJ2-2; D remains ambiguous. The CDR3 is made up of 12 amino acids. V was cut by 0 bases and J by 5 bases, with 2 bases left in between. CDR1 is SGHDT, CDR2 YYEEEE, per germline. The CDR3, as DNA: TGTGCCAGCAGCTTGGATACCGGGGAGCTGTTTTTT. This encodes CASSLDTGELFF.

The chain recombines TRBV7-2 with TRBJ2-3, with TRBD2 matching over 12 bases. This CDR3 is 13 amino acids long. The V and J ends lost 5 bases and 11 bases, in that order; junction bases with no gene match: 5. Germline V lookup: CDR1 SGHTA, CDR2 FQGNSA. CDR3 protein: CASSPTSGSLQYF. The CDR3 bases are TGTGCCAGCAGCCCGACTAGCGGGAGTTTGCAGTATTTT.

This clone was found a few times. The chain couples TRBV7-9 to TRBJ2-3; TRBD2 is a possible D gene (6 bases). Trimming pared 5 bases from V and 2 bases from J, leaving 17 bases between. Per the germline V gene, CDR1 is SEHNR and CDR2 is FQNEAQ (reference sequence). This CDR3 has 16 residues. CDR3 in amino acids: CASSPPEAGNTDTQYF. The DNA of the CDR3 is TGTGCCAGCAGCCCCCCTGAGGCGGGGAACACAGATACGCAGTATTTT.

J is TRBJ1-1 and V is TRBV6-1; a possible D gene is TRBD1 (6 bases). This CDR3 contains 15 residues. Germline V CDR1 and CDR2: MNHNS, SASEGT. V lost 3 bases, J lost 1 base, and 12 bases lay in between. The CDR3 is CASSETTGRNTEAFF. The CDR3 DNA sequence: TGTGCCAGCAGTGAGACCACAGGGAGGAACACTGAAGCTTTCTTT.

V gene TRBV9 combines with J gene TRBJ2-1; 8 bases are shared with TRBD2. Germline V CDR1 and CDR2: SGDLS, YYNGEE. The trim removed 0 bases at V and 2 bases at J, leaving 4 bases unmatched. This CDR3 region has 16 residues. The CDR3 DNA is TGTGCCAGCAGCGTAGACGGGCGGGGGGCCTACAATGAGCAGTTCTTC. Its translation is CASSVDGRGAYNEQFF.

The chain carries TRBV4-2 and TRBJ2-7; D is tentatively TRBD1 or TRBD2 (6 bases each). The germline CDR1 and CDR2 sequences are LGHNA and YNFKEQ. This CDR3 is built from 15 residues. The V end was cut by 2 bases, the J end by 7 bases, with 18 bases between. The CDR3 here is CASSQSLGGLGEQYV. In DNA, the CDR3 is TGTGCCAGCAGCCAAAGCCTAGGGGGACTGGGGGAGCAGTACGTC.

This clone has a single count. The CDR3 DNA follows: TGTGCCAGCAGCTTAGGAGCAGGGAGCACAGATACGCAGTATTTT. It codes for CASSLGAGSTDTQYF. The V and J genes are TRBV11-2 and TRBJ2-3; perhaps TRBD1 as D (5 bases). The CDR3 consists of 15 residues. CDR1 is SGHAT, CDR2 FQNNGV, per germline. V was shortened by 1 base and J by 0 bases, with 8 bases between the two germline ends.

CDR3 DNA: TGTGCCAGCAGCTGGGCCGGGACAATAAGTTATGGCTACACCTTC. Translating gives CASSWAGTISYGYTF. The chain recombines TRBV5-4 with TRBJ1-2; D possibly corresponds to TRBD1 (6 bases). Germline CDR1 reads SGHNT; CDR2 reads YYREEE (reference sequence). V dropped 3 bases and J dropped 5 bases, with 17 bases sitting between them. This CDR3 is built from 15 residues.

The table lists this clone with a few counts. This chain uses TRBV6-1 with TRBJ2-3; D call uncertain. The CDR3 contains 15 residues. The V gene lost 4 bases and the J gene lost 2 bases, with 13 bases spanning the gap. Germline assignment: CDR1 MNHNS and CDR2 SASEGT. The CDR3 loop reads CASSARRSLTDTQYF. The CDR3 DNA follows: TGTGCCAGCAGTGCACGTAGGTCGCTCACAGATACGCAGTATTTT.

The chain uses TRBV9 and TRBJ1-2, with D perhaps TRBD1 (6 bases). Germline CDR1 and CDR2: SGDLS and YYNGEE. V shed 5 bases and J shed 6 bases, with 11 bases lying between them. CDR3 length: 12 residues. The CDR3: CASRGGGDGYTF. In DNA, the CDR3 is TGTGCCAGCAGAGGGGGGGGCGATGGCTACACCTTC. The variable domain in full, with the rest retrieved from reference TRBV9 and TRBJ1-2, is DSGVTQTPKHLITATGQRVTLRCSPRSGDLSVYWYQQSLDQGLQFLIQYYNGEERAKGNILERFSAQQFPDLHSELNLSSLELGDSALYFCASRGGGDGYTFGSGTRLTVV.

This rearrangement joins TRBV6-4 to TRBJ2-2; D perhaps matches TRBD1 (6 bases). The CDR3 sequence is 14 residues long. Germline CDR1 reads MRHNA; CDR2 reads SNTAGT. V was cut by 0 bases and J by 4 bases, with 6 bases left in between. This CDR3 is CASSDSGATGELFF. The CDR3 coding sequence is TGTGCCAGCAGTGACTCGGGGGCCACCGGGGAGCTGTTTTTT.

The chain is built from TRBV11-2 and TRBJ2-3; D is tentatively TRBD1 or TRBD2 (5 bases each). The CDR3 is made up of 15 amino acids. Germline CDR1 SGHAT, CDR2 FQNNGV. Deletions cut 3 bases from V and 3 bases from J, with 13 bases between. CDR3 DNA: TGTGCCAGCAGCTTTAGACGGGGCGGGACAGATACGCAGTATTTT. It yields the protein CASSFRRGGTDTQYF.

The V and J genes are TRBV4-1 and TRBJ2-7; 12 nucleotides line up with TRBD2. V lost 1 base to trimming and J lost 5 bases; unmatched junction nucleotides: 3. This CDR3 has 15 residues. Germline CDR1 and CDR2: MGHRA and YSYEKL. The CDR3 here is CASSQGLAGENEQYV. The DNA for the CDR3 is TGCGCCAGCAGCCAAGGACTAGCGGGAGAAAACGAGCAGTACGTC.

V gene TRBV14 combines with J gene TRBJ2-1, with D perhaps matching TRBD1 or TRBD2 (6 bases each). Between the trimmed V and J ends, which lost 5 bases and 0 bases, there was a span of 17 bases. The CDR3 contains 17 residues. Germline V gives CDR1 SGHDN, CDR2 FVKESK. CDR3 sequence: CASSSRGGPSSYNEQFF. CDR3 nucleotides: TGTGCCAGCAGCTCCCGTGGGGGGCCGAGCTCCTACAATGAGCAGTTCTTC.

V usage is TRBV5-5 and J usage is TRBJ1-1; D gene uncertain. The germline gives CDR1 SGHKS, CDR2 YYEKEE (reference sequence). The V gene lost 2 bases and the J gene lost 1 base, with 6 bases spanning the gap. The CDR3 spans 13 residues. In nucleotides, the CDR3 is TGTGCCAGCAGCTTTTATTGGAACACTGAAGCTTTCTTT. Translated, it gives CASSFYWNTEAFF.

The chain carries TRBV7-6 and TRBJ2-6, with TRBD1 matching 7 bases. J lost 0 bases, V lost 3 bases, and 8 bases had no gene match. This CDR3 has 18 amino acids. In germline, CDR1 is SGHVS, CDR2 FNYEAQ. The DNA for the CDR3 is TGTGCCAGCAGCTTGGATGACAGGGATCTCTCTGGGGCCAACGTCCTGACTTTC. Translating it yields CASSLDDRDLSGANVLTF. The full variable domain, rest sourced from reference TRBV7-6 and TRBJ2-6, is GAGVSQSPRYKVTKRGQDVALRCDPISGHVSLYWYRQALGQGPEFLTYFNYEAQQDKSGLPNDRFSAERPEGSISTLTIQRTEQRDSAMYRCASSLDDRDLSGANVLTFGAGSRLTVL.

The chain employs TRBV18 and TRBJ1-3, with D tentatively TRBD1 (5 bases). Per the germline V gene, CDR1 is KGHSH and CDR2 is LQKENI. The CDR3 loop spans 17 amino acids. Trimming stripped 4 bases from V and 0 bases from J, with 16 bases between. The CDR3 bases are TGTGCCAGCTCACTACTGACGTCAAGGGGCTCTGGAAACACCATATATTTT. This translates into CASSLLTSRGSGNTIYF. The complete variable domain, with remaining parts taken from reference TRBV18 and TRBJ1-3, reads NAGVMQNPRHLVRRRGQEARLRCSPMKGHSHVYWYRQLPEEGLKFMVYLQKENIIDESGMPKERFSAEFPKEGPSILRIQQVVRGDSAAYFCASSLLTSRGSGNTIYFGEGSWLTVV.

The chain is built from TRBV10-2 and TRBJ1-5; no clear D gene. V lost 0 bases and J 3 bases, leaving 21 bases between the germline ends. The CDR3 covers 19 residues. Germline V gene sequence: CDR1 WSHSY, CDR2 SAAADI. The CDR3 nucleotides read TGCGCCAGCAGTGAGTCCAGGTACGGCTACAGTCCAGACAATCAGCCCCAGCATTTT. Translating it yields CASSESRYGYSPDNQPQHF.

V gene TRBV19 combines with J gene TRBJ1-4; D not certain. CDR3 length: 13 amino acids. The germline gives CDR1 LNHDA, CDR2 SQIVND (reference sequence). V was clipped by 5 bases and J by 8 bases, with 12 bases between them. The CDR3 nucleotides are TGTGCCAGTAGTCTGGAGGGTGGGGAAAAACTGTTTTTT. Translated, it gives CASSLEGGEKLFF.

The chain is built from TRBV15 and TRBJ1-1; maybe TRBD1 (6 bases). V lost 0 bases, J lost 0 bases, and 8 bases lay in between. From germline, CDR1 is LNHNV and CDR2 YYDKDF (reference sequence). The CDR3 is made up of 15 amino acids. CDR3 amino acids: CATSRDRGLNTEAFF. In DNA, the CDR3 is TGTGCCACCAGCAGAGATCGGGGGCTGAACACTGAAGCTTTCTTT.

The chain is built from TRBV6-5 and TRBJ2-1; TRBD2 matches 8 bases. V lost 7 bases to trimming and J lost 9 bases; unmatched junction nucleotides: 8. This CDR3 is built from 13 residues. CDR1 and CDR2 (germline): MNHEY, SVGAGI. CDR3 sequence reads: CASKSGSFGEQFF. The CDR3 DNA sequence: TGTGCCAGCAAAAGCGGGAGTTTCGGTGAGCAGTTCTTC.